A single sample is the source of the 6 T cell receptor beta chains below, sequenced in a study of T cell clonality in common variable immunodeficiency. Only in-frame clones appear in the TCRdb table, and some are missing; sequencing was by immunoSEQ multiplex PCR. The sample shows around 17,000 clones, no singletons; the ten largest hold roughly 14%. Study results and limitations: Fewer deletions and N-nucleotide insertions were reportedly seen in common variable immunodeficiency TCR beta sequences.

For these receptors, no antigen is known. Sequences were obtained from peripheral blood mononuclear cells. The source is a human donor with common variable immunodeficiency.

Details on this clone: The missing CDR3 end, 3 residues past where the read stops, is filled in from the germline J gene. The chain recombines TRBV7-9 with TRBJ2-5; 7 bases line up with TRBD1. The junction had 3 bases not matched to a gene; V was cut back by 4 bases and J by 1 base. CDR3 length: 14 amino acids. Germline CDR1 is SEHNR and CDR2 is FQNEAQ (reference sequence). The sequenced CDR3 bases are TGTGCCAGCAGCTCGCGGACAGGCCAAGAGACC. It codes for CASSSRTGQET. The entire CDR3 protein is CASSSRTGQETQYF. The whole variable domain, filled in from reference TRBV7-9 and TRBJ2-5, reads DTGVSQNPRHKITKRGQNVTFRCDPISEHNRLYWYRQTLGQGPEFLTYFQNEAQLEKSRLLSDRFSAERPKGSFSTLEIQRTEQGDSAMYLCASSSRTGQETQYFGPGTRLLVL.

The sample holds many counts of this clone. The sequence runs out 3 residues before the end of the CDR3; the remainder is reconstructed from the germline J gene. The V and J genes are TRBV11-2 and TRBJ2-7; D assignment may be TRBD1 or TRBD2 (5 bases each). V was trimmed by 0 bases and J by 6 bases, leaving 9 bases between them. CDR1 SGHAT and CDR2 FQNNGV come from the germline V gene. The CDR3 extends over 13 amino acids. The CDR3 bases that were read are TGTGCCAGCAGCTTAGATTCAGGGAGCGAG. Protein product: CASSLDSGSE. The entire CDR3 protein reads CASSLDSGSEQYF.

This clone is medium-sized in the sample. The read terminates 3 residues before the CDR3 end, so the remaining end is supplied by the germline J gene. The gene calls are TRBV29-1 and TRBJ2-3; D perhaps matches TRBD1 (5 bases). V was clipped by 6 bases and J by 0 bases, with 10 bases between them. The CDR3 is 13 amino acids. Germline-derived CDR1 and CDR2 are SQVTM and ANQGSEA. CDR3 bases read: TGCAGCGTCACAGGTTCTAGCACAGATACG. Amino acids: CSVTGSSTDT. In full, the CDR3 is CSVTGSSTDTQYF.

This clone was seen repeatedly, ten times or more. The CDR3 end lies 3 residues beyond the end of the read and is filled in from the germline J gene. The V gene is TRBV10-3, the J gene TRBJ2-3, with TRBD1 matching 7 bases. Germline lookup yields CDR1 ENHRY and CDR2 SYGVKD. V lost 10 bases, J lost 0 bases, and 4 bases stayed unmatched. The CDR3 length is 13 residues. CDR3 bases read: TGTGCCACACAGGGACAGAGCACAGATACG. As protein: CATQGQSTDT. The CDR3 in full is CATQGQSTDTQYF.

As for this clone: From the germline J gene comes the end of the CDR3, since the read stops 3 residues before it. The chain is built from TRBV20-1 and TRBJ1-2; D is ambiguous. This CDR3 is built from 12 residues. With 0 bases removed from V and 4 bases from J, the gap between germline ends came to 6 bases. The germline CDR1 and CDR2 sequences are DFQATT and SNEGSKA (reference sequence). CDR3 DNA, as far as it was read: TGCAGTGCTAGAGACAGAGGCTATGGC. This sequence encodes CSARDRGYG. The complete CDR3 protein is CSARDRGYGYTF.

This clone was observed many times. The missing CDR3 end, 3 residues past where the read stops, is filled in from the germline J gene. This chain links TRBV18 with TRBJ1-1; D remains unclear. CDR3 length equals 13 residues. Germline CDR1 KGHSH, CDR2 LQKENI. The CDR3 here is CASSPRVRNEAFF. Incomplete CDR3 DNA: TGTGCCAGCTCACCAAGGGTTAGAAACGAA.